This TCR beta chain was identified in a study of regulatory T cells in long-lasting Graves disease. Stated time point: newly diagnosed GD, antithyroid drugs for less than 3 months. PBMC-extracted RNA yielded the TCR library. This CDR3 is built from 14 residues. The germline V gene has CDR1 SGDLS and CDR2 YYNGEE. V lost 3 bases to trimming and J lost 0 bases; unmatched junction nucleotides: 2. In building TCR beta libraries, iRepertoire HTBI primers were used together with Arm-PCR of CDR3 regions. One entry per CDR3 protein results from TCRdb running MiXCR on the multiplex PCR reads. The sample carries roughly 420,000 distinct CDR3 sequences, about 17% recorded once. These sequences were also reported in another study, on T cells in Graves' hyperthyroidism and ophthalmopathy. This second study says: The HTBI primer set drove a first-round RT-PCR of the TCR CDR3.

Source: peripheral blood mononuclear cells (PBMCs), taken at new diagnosis, from a patient treated with antithyroid drugs. This clonotype originated in a woman in her twenties or thirties with Graves disease. V and J are TRBV9 and TRBJ2-7; the match to TRBD2 covers 8 bases. CDR3 DNA sequence: TGTGCCAGCAGCGGGCGGGAGGCCTCCTACGAGCAGTACTTC. Protein: CASSGREASYEQYF.